Described below is a single T cell receptor (beta chain) sequence and its context. The antigen is undetermined. This record belongs to a study of yellow fever vaccine responses in identical twins. Study-wide points: Twins reportedly mounted vaccine T cell responses that seemed partly convergent, partly personalized.

TCRdb passed the RT-PCR reads through MiXCR, listing each CDR3 protein once. The repertoire includes 5,700 or so distinct CDR3 sequences, roughly 88% of them detected once, and about 3% sits in the top ten. Germline loops: CDR1 LGHNA, CDR2 YNFKEQ. CDR3 size: 16 residues. Trimming removed 0 bases at V and 6 bases at J, with 15 bases between. The sample consisted of T cells from blood (PBMCs), unsorted or a sorted subset (not recorded which), taken before or after yellow fever vaccination (not recorded which). The chain uses TRBV4-2 and TRBJ2-1; D ambiguous. This receptor was taken from a woman aged 18-35 years who received the yellow fever vaccine. In DNA, the CDR3 is TGTGCCAGCAGCCAAGAAACTACCGGCCCACTCAATGAGCAGTTCTTC. Translating it yields CASSQETTGPLNEQFF.